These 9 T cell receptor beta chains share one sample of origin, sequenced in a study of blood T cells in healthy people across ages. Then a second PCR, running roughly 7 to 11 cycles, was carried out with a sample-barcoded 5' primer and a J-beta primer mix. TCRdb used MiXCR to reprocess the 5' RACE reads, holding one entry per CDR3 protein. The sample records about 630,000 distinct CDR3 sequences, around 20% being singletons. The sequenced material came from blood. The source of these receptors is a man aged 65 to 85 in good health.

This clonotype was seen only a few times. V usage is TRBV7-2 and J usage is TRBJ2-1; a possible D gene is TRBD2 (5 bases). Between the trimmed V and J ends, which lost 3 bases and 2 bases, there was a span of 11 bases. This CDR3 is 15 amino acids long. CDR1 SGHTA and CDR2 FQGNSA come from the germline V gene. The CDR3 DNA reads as TGTGCCAGCAGCTTCCCTAGCAACACCTACAATGAGCAGTTCTTC. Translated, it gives CASSFPSNTYNEQFF.

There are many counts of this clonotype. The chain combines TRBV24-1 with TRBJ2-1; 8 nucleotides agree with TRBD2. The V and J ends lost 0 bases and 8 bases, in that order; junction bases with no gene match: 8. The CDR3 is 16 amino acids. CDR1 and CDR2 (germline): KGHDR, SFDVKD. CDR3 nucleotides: TGTGCCACCAGTGATTTGCGGCTAGCGGGTGGTGATGAGCAGTTCTTC. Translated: CATSDLRLAGGDEQFF.

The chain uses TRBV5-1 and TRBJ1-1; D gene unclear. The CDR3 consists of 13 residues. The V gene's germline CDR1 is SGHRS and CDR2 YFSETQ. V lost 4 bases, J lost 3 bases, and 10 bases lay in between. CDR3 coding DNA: TGCGCCAGCAGCCTGACGGAGTACACTGAAGCTTTCTTT. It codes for CASSLTEYTEAFF.

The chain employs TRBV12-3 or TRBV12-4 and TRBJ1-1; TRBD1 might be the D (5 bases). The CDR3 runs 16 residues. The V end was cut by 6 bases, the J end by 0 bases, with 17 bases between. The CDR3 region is CASSIRDHSMNTEAFF. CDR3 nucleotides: TGTGCCAGCAGCATTCGGGACCACTCCATGAACACTGAAGCTTTCTTT.

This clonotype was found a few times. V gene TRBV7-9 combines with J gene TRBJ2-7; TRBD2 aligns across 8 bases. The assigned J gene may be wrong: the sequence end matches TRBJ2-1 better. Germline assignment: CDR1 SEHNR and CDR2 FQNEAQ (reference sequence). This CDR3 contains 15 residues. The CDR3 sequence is CASSSQRERDNEQFF. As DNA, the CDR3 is TGTGCCAGCAGCTCACAGCGGGAGAGAGACAATGAGCAGTTCTTC.

CDR3 sequence: CASSYTGFEGKGTQYF. CDR3 DNA sequence: TGTGCCAGCAGTTATACAGGGTTTGAGGGTAAAGGGACCCAGTACTTC. The V and J genes are TRBV28 and TRBJ2-5, with a tentative D call TRBD1 (6 bases). The CDR3 is 16 amino acids. Trimming pared 4 bases from V and 7 bases from J, leaving 22 bases between. Germline CDR1 is MDHEN and CDR2 is SYDVKM.

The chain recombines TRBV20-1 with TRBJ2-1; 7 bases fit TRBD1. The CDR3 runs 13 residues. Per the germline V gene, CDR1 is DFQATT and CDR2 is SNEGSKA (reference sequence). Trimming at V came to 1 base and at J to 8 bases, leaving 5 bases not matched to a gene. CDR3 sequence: CSARVQGFYEQFF. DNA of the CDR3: TGCAGTGCTAGAGTACAGGGGTTCTATGAGCAGTTCTTC.

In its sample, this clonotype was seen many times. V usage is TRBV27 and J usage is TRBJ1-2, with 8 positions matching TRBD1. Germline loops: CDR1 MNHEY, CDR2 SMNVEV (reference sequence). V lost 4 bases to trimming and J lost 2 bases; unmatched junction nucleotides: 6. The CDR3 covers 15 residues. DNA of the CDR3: TGTGCCAGCAGTTCATCGGGACAGGTGAACTATGGCTACACCTTC. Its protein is CASSSSGQVNYGYTF.

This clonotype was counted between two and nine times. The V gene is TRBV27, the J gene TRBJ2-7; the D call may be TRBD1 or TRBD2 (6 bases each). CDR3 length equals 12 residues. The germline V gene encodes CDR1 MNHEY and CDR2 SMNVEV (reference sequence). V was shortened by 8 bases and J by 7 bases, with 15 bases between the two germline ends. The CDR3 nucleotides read TGTGCCAGCTCTGACGGGGGCAGGGAGCAGTACTTC. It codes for CASSDGGREQYF.